This TCR beta chain was captured by sequencing in a study of cytomegalovirus exposure and HLA in healthy donors. Study-wide background: A data release that came early held about 89 million unique TCRs from HLA-typed donors.

In germline, CDR1 is SEHNR, CDR2 FQNEAQ (reference sequence). J was trimmed by 3 bases and V by 5 bases; bases with no gene match: 4. The CDR3 consists of 14 residues. PCR involved 60 Vbeta and 13 Jbeta primers. The protocol was immunoSEQ multiplex PCR, while the TCRdb copy is restricted to in-frame clones and leaves out a portion. Among some 110,000 clones listed, approximately 80% were seen once. The sequence was collected from a young woman in good health and CMV-seropositive. The gene calls are TRBV7-9 and TRBJ1-5, with 7 bases that match TRBD1. The specimen was PBMCs. In nucleotides, the CDR3 is TGTGCCAGCAGCGGTGGACAGGTCAATCAGCCCCAGCATTTT. Amino acid sequence: CASSGGQVNQPQHF.